Given below is one T cell receptor beta chain in context. The CDR3 consists of 14 residues. Germline V gene lookup returns CDR1 MNHEY and CDR2 SMNVEV (reference sequence). Trimming took 4 bases from V and 0 from J, leaving 6 bases between them. This table comes from immunoSEQ multiplex PCR, and its TCRdb copy is limited to in-frame clones, with some not included. The profile shows tens of thousands of clones, 85% of them singletons. This sample is drawn from a study of OX40 agonist ivuxolimab in advanced cancers. Across the whole study: The study gave patients intravenous ivuxolimab at 0.01 to 10 mg/kg every 2 weeks.

The sample consisted of CD4+ or CD8+ T cells sorted from blood, taken in a trial of the OX40 agonist ivuxolimab. This receptor was identified in an adult with an advanced solid tumor such as melanoma, head and neck, liver or kidney cancer. The rearrangement links TRBV27 to TRBJ2-2, with D uncertain. This CDR3 is CASSSWTNTGELFF. DNA of the CDR3: TGTGCCAGCAGTTCCTGGACGAACACCGGGGAGCTGTTTTTT.